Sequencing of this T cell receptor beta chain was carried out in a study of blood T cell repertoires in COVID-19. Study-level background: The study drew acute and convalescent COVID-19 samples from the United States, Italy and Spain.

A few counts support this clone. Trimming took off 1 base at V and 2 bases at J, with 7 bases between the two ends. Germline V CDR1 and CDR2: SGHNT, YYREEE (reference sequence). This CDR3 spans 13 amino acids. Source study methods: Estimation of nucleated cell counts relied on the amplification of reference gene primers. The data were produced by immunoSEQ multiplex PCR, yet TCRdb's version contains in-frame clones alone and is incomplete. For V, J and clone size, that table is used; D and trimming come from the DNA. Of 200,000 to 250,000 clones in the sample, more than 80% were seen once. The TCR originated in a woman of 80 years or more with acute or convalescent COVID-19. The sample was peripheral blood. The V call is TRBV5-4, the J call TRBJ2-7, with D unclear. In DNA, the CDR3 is TGTGCCAGCAGCTTGCCTCAGACCTACGAGCAGTACTTC. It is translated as CASSLPQTYEQYF.